This record concerns one TCR beta chain sequence. This sample is drawn from a study of cytotoxic CD8 clonotypes in ibrutinib-treated CLL. Produced via immunoSEQ multiplex PCR; TCRdb's table is partial and in-frame only. This sample has tens of thousands of clones, with 54% found just once. About 2 micrograms of genomic DNA came from cryopreserved PBMCs for TCR beta libraries. Between the trimmed V and J ends, which lost 4 bases and 6 bases, there was a span of 19 bases. Germline V CDR1 and CDR2: SGHNT, YENEEA. This CDR3 has 15 residues. The sequence was obtained from a human donor with chronic lymphocytic leukemia. The V and J genes are TRBV11-3 and TRBJ2-7, with a tentative D call TRBD1 (5 bases). Material: PBMCs, obtained at disease progression, from a patient treated with ibrutinib. CDR3: CASSSATAPMGEQYF. The CDR3 DNA reads as TGTGCCAGCAGCTCAGCGACAGCCCCAATGGGCGAGCAGTACTTC.